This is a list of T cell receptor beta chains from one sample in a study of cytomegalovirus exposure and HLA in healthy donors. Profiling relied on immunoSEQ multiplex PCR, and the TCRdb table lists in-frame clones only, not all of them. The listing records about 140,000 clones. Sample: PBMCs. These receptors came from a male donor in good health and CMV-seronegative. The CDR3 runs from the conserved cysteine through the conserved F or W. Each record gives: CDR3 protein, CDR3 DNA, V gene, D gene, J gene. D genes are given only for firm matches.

CDR3 protein: CASSPTSQGRETQYF
CDR3 DNA: TGTGCCAGCAGCCCAACCTCACAGGGGCGAGAGACCCAGTACTTC
V gene: TRBV11-2
D gene: TRBD1
J gene: TRBJ2-5

CDR3 protein: CASSPLSGFRQGAPSGNTIYF
CDR3 DNA: TGTGCCAGCTCACCATTGTCGGGTTTCCGGCAGGGGGCCCCCTCTGGAAACACCATATATTTT
V gene: TRBV18
D gene: TRBD1
J gene: TRBJ1-3

CDR3 protein: CASSRRAGGTDTQYF
CDR3 DNA: TGCGCCAGCAGCCGCCGAGCGGGGGGCACAGATACGCAGTATTTT
V gene: TRBV4-3
D gene: TRBD2
J gene: TRBJ2-3

CDR3 protein: CASSFIPEETQYF
CDR3 DNA: TGTGCCAGCAGTTTTATCCCCGAAGAGACCCAGTACTTC
V gene: TRBV27
D gene: -
J gene: TRBJ2-5

CDR3 protein: CASTYTQGQYGYTF
CDR3 DNA: TGTGCCAGCACATATACCCAGGGACAATATGGCTACACCTTC
V gene: TRBV2
D gene: -
J gene: TRBJ1-2

CDR3 protein: CASSLVRPEAFF
CDR3 DNA: TGTGCCAGCAGCTTAGTGAGGCCTGAAGCTTTCTTT
V gene: TRBV7-2
D gene: -
J gene: TRBJ1-1

CDR3 protein: CASSSTTGAGVGEQYF
CDR3 DNA: TGTGCCAGCAGCTCAACGACAGGGGCTGGAGTGGGGGAGCAGTACTTC
V gene: TRBV7-6
D gene: TRBD1
J gene: TRBJ2-7

CDR3 protein: CASSLGGGVYEQYF
CDR3 DNA: TGCGCCAGCAGCTTGGGAGGGGGCGTCTACGAGCAGTACTTC
V gene: TRBV5-1
D gene: TRBD1
J gene: TRBJ2-7

CDR3 protein: CASSFGGSGTGELFF
CDR3 DNA: TGCGCCAGCAGCTTCGGCGGGAGCGGAACCGGGGAGCTGTTTTTT
V gene: TRBV5-1
D gene: TRBD2
J gene: TRBJ2-2

CDR3 protein: CASSLEDRNPNTGELFF
CDR3 DNA: TGTGCCAGCAGCTTAGAAGACAGAAATCCTAACACCGGGGAGCTGTTTTTT
V gene: TRBV13
D gene: -
J gene: TRBJ2-2

CDR3 protein: CASSPSGQAYEQYF
CDR3 DNA: TGTGCCAGCTCACCGTCGGGACAAGCCTACGAGCAGTACTTC
V gene: TRBV18
D gene: -
J gene: TRBJ2-7

CDR3 protein: CASSFAKGLGRQAEAFF
CDR3 DNA: TGTGCCAGCAGTTTTGCCAAAGGTCTCGGTAGGCAGGCTGAAGCTTTCTTT
V gene: TRBV27
D gene: -
J gene: TRBJ1-1

CDR3 protein: CASSLEGANNSPLHF
CDR3 DNA: TGCGCCAGCAGCTTGGAAGGGGCTAATAATTCACCCCTCCACTTT
V gene: TRBV5-1
D gene: -
J gene: TRBJ1-6

CDR3 protein: CASTVGQGRNYGYTF
CDR3 DNA: TGTGCCAGCACGGTAGGACAGGGTAGGAACTATGGCTACACCTTC
V gene: TRBV6-1
D gene: TRBD1
J gene: TRBJ1-2

CDR3 protein: CASSEDRADEQYF
CDR3 DNA: TGTGCCAGCAGTGAGGACAGGGCTGACGAGCAGTACTTC
V gene: TRBV6-6
D gene: TRBD1
J gene: TRBJ2-7

CDR3 protein: CASTWLTGNEQFF
CDR3 DNA: TGTGCCAGCACCTGGCTGACAGGGAATGAGCAGTTCTTC
V gene: TRBV6-1
D gene: TRBD1
J gene: TRBJ2-1

CDR3 protein: CARGRSSYEQYF
CDR3 DNA: TGTGCCAGGGGGCGGAGCTCCTACGAGCAGTACTTC
V gene: TRBV2
D gene: -
J gene: TRBJ2-7

CDR3 protein: CASFGQPGGYTF
CDR3 DNA: TGTGCCAGCTTTGGACAGCCTGGCGGCTACACCTTC
V gene: TRBV27
D gene: -
J gene: TRBJ1-2

CDR3 protein: CASSLGLGTDTQYF
CDR3 DNA: TGTGCCAGCAGCCTAGGACTAGGCACAGATACGCAGTATTTT
V gene: TRBV5-8
D gene: TRBD2
J gene: TRBJ2-3

CDR3 protein: CATSIGASSTYEQYF
CDR3 DNA: TGTGCCACCAGCATCGGAGCTAGCAGTACCTACGAGCAGTACTTC
V gene: TRBV15
D gene: -
J gene: TRBJ2-7

CDR3 protein: CASSAWTGARLMNTEAFF
CDR3 DNA: TGTGCCAGCAGTGCCTGGACAGGGGCGAGACTAATGAACACTGAAGCTTTCTTT
V gene: TRBV6-1
D gene: TRBD1
J gene: TRBJ1-1

CDR3 protein: CASSPGTATPTDTQYF
CDR3 DNA: TGTGCCAGCAGCCCAGGGACAGCGACTCCCACAGATACGCAGTATTTT
V gene: TRBV9
D gene: TRBD1
J gene: TRBJ2-3

CDR3 protein: CASSPPDRDETQYF
CDR3 DNA: TGTGCCAGCTCACCACCGGACAGGGACGAGACCCAGTACTTC
V gene: TRBV18
D gene: TRBD1
J gene: TRBJ2-5

CDR3 protein: CASSREGNNQPQHF
CDR3 DNA: TGTGCCAGCAGCAGGGAGGGGAATAATCAGCCCCAGCATTTT
V gene: TRBV5-5
D gene: -
J gene: TRBJ1-5

CDR3 protein: CASSIEGVTGELFF
CDR3 DNA: TGTGCCAGTAGTATAGAAGGGGTCACCGGGGAGCTGTTTTTT
V gene: TRBV19
D gene: -
J gene: TRBJ2-2

CDR3 protein: CAGDRSMYNEQFF
CDR3 DNA: TGTGCCGGCGACAGGTCCATGTACAATGAGCAGTTCTTC
V gene: TRBV30
D gene: -
J gene: TRBJ2-1

CDR3 protein: CASSPGSKETQYF
CDR3 DNA: TGTGCCAGCAGCCCCGGTTCGAAAGAGACCCAGTACTTC
V gene: TRBV9
D gene: -
J gene: TRBJ2-5

CDR3 protein: CASSSRRDTGELFF
CDR3 DNA: TGCGCCAGCAGCTCCCGCCGGGACACCGGGGAGCTGTTTTTT
V gene: TRBV5-1
D gene: -
J gene: TRBJ2-2

CDR3 protein: CASSIGGVLYEQYF
CDR3 DNA: TGTGCCAGTAGTATAGGCGGGGTCCTCTACGAGCAGTACTTC
V gene: TRBV19
D gene: -
J gene: TRBJ2-7

CDR3 protein: CASSWGGGPAKQFF
CDR3 DNA: TGCGCCAGCAGCTGGGGAGGGGGACCCGCTAAGCAGTTCTTC
V gene: TRBV5-1
D gene: -
J gene: TRBJ2-1

CDR3 protein: CASSTGLSREGGYTF
CDR3 DNA: TGTGCCAGCAGCACTGGTTTATCCCGGGAGGGTGGCTACACCTTC
V gene: TRBV7-8
D gene: -
J gene: TRBJ1-2

CDR3 protein: CASSEDSNRNTEAFF
CDR3 DNA: TGCGCCAGCAGTGAAGACAGTAACCGGAACACTGAAGCTTTCTTT
V gene: TRBV10-1
D gene: -
J gene: TRBJ1-1

CDR3 protein: CASSPYRDSSYEQYF
CDR3 DNA: TGTGCCAGCAGCCCGTACCGGGACAGTTCCTACGAGCAGTACTTC
V gene: TRBV14
D gene: TRBD1
J gene: TRBJ2-7

CDR3 protein: CASSQRGGQGSGANVLTF
CDR3 DNA: TGCGCCAGCAGCCAGAGGGGAGGACAGGGGTCTGGGGCCAACGTCCTGACTTTC
V gene: TRBV4-3
D gene: TRBD1
J gene: TRBJ2-6

CDR3 protein: CASSGLPTDHETQYF
CDR3 DNA: TGTGCCAGCAGCGGACTGCCGACGGATCACGAGACCCAGTACTTC
V gene: TRBV5-6
D gene: -
J gene: TRBJ2-5

CDR3 protein: CASSSVNSPLHF
CDR3 DNA: TGTGCCAGCAGCTCTGTCAATTCACCCCTCCACTTT
V gene: TRBV11-2
D gene: -
J gene: TRBJ1-6

CDR3 protein: CGGQKNTEAFF
CDR3 DNA: TGCGGAGGACAGAAGAACACTGAAGCTTTCTTT
V gene: TRBV20-1
D gene: -
J gene: TRBJ1-1

CDR3 protein: CASSAGLKAETQYF
CDR3 DNA: TGTGCCAGCAGCGCCGGACTAAAAGCGGAGACCCAGTACTTC
V gene: TRBV9
D gene: -
J gene: TRBJ2-5

CDR3 protein: CASSKGETQYF
CDR3 DNA: TGTGCCAGCAGTAAGGGGGAGACCCAGTACTTC
V gene: TRBV6-5
D gene: -
J gene: TRBJ2-5

CDR3 protein: CASSLPGGLEAFF
CDR3 DNA: TGTGCCAGCAGCTTACCCGGAGGCCTCGAAGCTTTCTTT
V gene: TRBV7-9
D gene: -
J gene: TRBJ1-1

CDR3 protein: CAISESRRDTQYF
CDR3 DNA: TGTGCCATCAGTGAGTCCCGCAGGGATACGCAGTATTTT
V gene: TRBV10-3
D gene: -
J gene: TRBJ2-3

CDR3 protein: CACSPTLKTEAFF
CDR3 DNA: TGTGCCTGCAGCCCCACTCTCAAAACTGAAGCTTTCTTT
V gene: TRBV7-9
D gene: -
J gene: TRBJ1-1

CDR3 protein: CACEASGRARDTGELFF
CDR3 DNA: TGTGCCTGTGAGGCTAGCGGGAGGGCCAGGGACACCGGGGAGCTGTTTTTT
V gene: TRBV30
D gene: TRBD2
J gene: TRBJ2-2

CDR3 protein: CSVVELYTEAFF
CDR3 DNA: TGCAGCGTTGTTGAGCTGTACACTGAAGCTTTCTTT
V gene: TRBV29-1
D gene: -
J gene: TRBJ1-1

CDR3 protein: CASSPPGQVVMNTEAFF
CDR3 DNA: TGTGCCAGTAGTCCACCGGGACAGGTCGTTATGAACACTGAAGCTTTCTTT
V gene: TRBV19
D gene: TRBD1
J gene: TRBJ1-1

CDR3 protein: CASSPPGAYEQYF
CDR3 DNA: TGTGCCAGCAGCCCCCCGGGGGCCTACGAGCAGTACTTC
V gene: TRBV13
D gene: -
J gene: TRBJ2-7

CDR3 protein: CASSPETGRSGNTIYF
CDR3 DNA: TGCGCCAGCAGCCCTGAGACAGGGCGATCTGGAAACACCATATATTTT
V gene: TRBV4-3
D gene: TRBD1
J gene: TRBJ1-3

CDR3 protein: CAWSEDSYEKLFF
CDR3 DNA: TGTGCCTGGAGTGAGGACAGTTATGAAAAACTGTTTTTT
V gene: TRBV30
D gene: -
J gene: TRBJ1-4

CDR3 protein: CAITDGTFGNTIYF
CDR3 DNA: TGTGCCATCACAGACGGGACATTCGGAAACACCATATATTTT
V gene: TRBV10-3
D gene: -
J gene: TRBJ1-3

CDR3 protein: CASSPRAGEVMEAFF
CDR3 DNA: TGTGCCAGCAGTCCCCGGGCGGGAGAGGTTATGGAAGCTTTCTTT
V gene: TRBV25-1
D gene: -
J gene: TRBJ1-1

CDR3 protein: CASSAKTGAVSYEQYF
CDR3 DNA: TGTGCCAGCAGCGCCAAGACAGGAGCGGTTTCCTACGAGCAGTACTTC
V gene: TRBV7-8
D gene: -
J gene: TRBJ2-7

CDR3 protein: CATFSGGRSYNEQFF
CDR3 DNA: TGTGCCACCTTCAGCGGGGGCCGCTCCTACAATGAGCAGTTCTTC
V gene: TRBV28
D gene: TRBD2
J gene: TRBJ2-1

CDR3 protein: CASSLGGPYNEQFF
CDR3 DNA: TGTGCCAGCAGCTTGGGGGGACCCTACAATGAGCAGTTCTTC
V gene: TRBV13
D gene: -
J gene: TRBJ2-1

CDR3 protein: CASSSFGQDYGYTF
CDR3 DNA: TGTGCCAGTAGTTCTTTTGGACAGGACTATGGCTACACCTTC
V gene: TRBV19
D gene: TRBD1
J gene: TRBJ1-2

CDR3 protein: CASIRPGHEAFF
CDR3 DNA: TGTGCCAGCATTCGACCGGGACACGAAGCTTTCTTT
V gene: TRBV6-5
D gene: -
J gene: TRBJ1-1

CDR3 protein: CASSRGQVGTDTQYF
CDR3 DNA: TGCGCCAGCAGCAGGGGACAGGTGGGCACAGATACGCAGTATTTT
V gene: TRBV5-1
D gene: TRBD1
J gene: TRBJ2-3

CDR3 protein: CSGQSSGNTIYF
CDR3 DNA: TGCAGTGGACAGAGCTCTGGAAACACCATATATTTT
V gene: TRBV29-1
D gene: -
J gene: TRBJ1-3

CDR3 protein: CASSLGQPRVGEKLFF
CDR3 DNA: TGTGCCAGCAGCTTAGGCCAACCCAGGGTGGGCGAAAAACTGTTTTTT
V gene: TRBV11-2
D gene: -
J gene: TRBJ1-4